This TCR beta chain derives from a study of cytomegalovirus exposure and HLA in healthy donors. Amplification used 60 Vbeta primers and 13 Jbeta primers. The data were produced by immunoSEQ multiplex PCR, yet TCRdb's version contains in-frame clones alone and is incomplete. The repertoire holds 200,000 to 250,000 clones, less than 85% seen once, with roughly 0.6% in the top ten. Study findings and constraints: Both high specificity and high sensitivity reportedly marked the classifier's diagnosis of cytomegalovirus status. No immune exposure information besides CMV serostatus was available.

The CDR3 has 15 residues. V lost 5 bases and J 2 bases, leaving 15 bases between the germline ends. Germline V gene data show CDR1 as MDHEN and CDR2 as SYDVKM. To note about this clone: Antigen: not known.

The sequence was obtained from a man between 18 and 29 years old in good health and CMV-seronegative. This chain connects TRBV28 to TRBJ1-1; a weak D match, TRBD1 (6 bases). Sequenced input: PBMCs. The CDR3 reads CASSNPRTANTEAFF. As DNA, the CDR3 is TGTGCCAGCAGTAACCCCCGGACAGCTAACACTGAAGCTTTCTTT. The whole variable domain, remainder taken from reference TRBV28 and TRBJ1-1, is DVKVTQSSRYLVKRTGEKVFLECVQDMDHENMFWYRQDPGLGLRLIYFSYDVKMKEKGDIPEGYSVSREKKERFSLILESASTNQTSMYLCASSNPRTANTEAFFGQGTRLTVV.